This paragraph covers one TCR beta chain sequence. This record comes from a study of blood T cell repertoires in COVID-19. For the study at large: From the United States, Italy and Spain came samples of acute and convalescent COVID-19. PBMCs, B-cell-depleted T cells, or T cells provided the cDNA or gDNA that made up the material.

As originally analysed: Reference gene primers were amplified, and this amplification served to estimate nucleated cell counts. Clones were sequenced by immunoSEQ multiplex PCR, and TCRdb holds only the in-frame ones, with some missing. That table supplies the V and J calls and clone size; D and trimming were determined from the DNA. The repertoire holds approximately 100,000 clones, with 85% as singletons. The TCR was taken from a woman aged 70-85 years with active or convalescent COVID-19. The sequenced material came from peripheral blood.

The CDR3 bases are TGTGCCAGCGCCACCGGGACAGGGTCACATCAGCCCCAGCATTTT. The encoded protein is CASATGTGSHQPQHF. The V gene is TRBV19, the J gene TRBJ1-5, with 9 bases fitting TRBD1. Looked up from germline, CDR1 is LNHDA and CDR2 is SQIVND (reference sequence). This CDR3 has 15 residues. Losses at the gene ends were 9 bases for V and 5 bases for J; bases not matched to a gene: 11.